This T cell receptor (beta chain) derives from a study of shared clonotypes between healthy human individuals. Broader study findings: Clonotypes which were not shared had lower generation probabilities than clonotypes that all four donors shared. Sampling covered nothing but blood. Tissue TCR repertoires likely differ from those found in blood.

The repertoire was sequenced with immunoSEQ multiplex PCR; TCRdb's copy has only in-frame clones and lacks some. The data show over a million clones, around 78% seen once. Remarks on this clone: Its antigen is unidentified.

The CDR3 runs to 14 residues. The V gene's germline CDR1 is SEHNR and CDR2 FQNEAQ (reference sequence). Losses at the gene ends were 7 bases for V and 4 bases for J; bases not matched to a gene: 6. The sequencing sample was made of memory CD4+ T cells from PBMCs. The subset: CD45RA-negative fraction. The clonotype originates from a man between 18 and 35 years old in good health. Some clones in this sample may be carry-over from other donors' samples. The V and J genes are TRBV7-9 and TRBJ2-7, with 11 nucleotides matching TRBD1. The CDR3 is CASTLDRGPYEQYF. CDR3 in DNA: TGTGCCAGCACCTTGGACAGGGGGCCATACGAGCAGTACTTC.